The present TCR beta chain was sequenced within a study of tumor-infiltrating lymphocytes in localized non-small cell lung cancer. CDR3 length: 15 residues. Only in-frame clones appear in the TCRdb table, and some are missing; sequencing was by immunoSEQ multiplex PCR. The sample has some 15,000 clones, roughly 73% seen once. V usage is TRBV21-1 and J usage is TRBJ1-1; the table assigns TRBD1, which was not confirmed against the DNA. TRBV21-1 is classified as a pseudogene. The sequence came from a human donor with non-small cell lung cancer. Sequencing was performed on lung tumor tissue. CDR3 loop: CASSKSRGWWTEAFF. The CDR3 DNA reads as TGTGCCAGCAGCAAAAGTAGGGGATGGTGGACTGAAGCTTTCTTT.